This T cell receptor beta chain was observed in a study of breast tumors, draining lymph nodes, adjacent tissues. Axillary draining lymph nodes of breast cancer patients supplied the node samples. TCRdb re-called the multiplex PCR reads through MiXCR, storing one row per CDR3 protein. The sample lists over 150,000 distinct CDR3 sequences, approximately 33% occurring once. V was shortened by 8 bases and J by 2 bases, with 9 bases between the two germline ends. The CDR3 has 13 amino acids. CDR1 and CDR2 (germline): MNHNS, SASEGT. This clonotype was counted between two and nine times. Sequencing used axillary lymph node tissue. The rearrangement joins TRBV6-1 to TRBJ2-2; no clear D. The clonotype originates from a female donor with breast cancer. Some clones in this sample may be carry-over from other donors' samples. In DNA, the CDR3 is TGTGCCAGCCGTACCCCCAACACCGGGGAGCTGTTTTTT. Amino acid sequence: CASRTPNTGELFF.